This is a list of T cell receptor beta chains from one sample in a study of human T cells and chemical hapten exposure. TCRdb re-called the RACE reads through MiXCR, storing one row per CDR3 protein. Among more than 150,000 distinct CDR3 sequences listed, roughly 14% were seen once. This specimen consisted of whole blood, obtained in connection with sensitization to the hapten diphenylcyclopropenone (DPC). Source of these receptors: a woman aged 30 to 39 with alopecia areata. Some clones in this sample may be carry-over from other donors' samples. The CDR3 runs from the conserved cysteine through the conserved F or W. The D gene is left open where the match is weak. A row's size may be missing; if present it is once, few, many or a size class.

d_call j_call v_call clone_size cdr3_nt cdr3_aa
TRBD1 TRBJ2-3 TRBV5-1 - TGCGCCAGCAGCTTGGAAGCAGGGGGCCCGGGAGATACGCAGTATTTT CASSLEAGGPGDTQYF
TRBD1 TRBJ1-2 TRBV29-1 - TGCAGCGTTCGCGGGACAGGGAATAACTATGGCTACACCTTC CSVRGTGNNYGYTF
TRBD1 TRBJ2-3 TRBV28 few TGTGCCAGCAGTCCGACAGGGCACACAGATACGCAGTATTTT CASSPTGHTDTQYF
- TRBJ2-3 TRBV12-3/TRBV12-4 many TGTGCCAGCAGTTTTGGCGGCACAGATACGCAGTATTTT CASSFGGTDTQYF
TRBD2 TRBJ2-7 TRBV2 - TGTGCCAGCAGCGTGGGACTAGTGGTATCCTACGAGCAGTACTTC CASSVGLVVSYEQYF
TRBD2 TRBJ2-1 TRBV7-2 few TGTGCCAGCAGCCCATGGACTCCTAGCGGGAGAGTTGGTGAGCAGTTCTTC CASSPWTPSGRVGEQFF
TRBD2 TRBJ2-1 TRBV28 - TGTGCCAGCAGTGCAGGACTAGCGGGAGCCCAGCAGTTCTTC CASSAGLAGAQQFF
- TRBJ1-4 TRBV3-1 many TGTGCCAGCAGCCAAAACGTTGCAGGGACGAGGGAAAAACTGTTTTTT CASSQNVAGTREKLFF
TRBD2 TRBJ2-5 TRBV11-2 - TGTGCCAGCAGCCCGTCACTAGCGGGGAAAGAGACCCAGTACTTC CASSPSLAGKETQYF
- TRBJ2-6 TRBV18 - TGTGCCAGCTCGCGGCCGACTGCAGGGGCCAACGTCCTGACTTTC CASSRPTAGANVLTF
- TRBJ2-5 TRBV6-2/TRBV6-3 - TGTGCCAGCAGTTACGGGGCTCTCCAAGAGACCCAGTACTTC CASSYGALQETQYF
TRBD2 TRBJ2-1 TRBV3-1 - TGTGCCAGCAGCCAAATGGGCCTAGCGGGAGAGAATGAGCAGTTCTTC CASSQMGLAGENEQFF
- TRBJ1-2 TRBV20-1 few TGCAGTGCTACGCCAGGAGCCGGCTACACCTTC CSATPGAGYTF
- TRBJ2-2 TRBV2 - TGTGCCAGCAGTGAAAGGGGGAAAACCGGGGAGCTGTTTTTT CASSERGKTGELFF
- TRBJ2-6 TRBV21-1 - TGTGCCAGCAGCAAAGCCGGGGGCAGCTCTGGGGCCAACGTCCTGACTTTC CASSKAGGSSGANVLTF
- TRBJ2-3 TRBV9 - TGTGCCAGCAGCGTAGGACAGCCTAGCACAGATACGCAGTATTTT CASSVGQPSTDTQYF
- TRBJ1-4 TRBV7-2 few TGTGCCAGCAGCTTAGTTCCCACCAGGGTGGGTGAAAAACTGTTTTTT CASSLVPTRVGEKLFF
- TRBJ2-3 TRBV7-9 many TGTGCCAGCAGCTTAGTAGGAGCGCGGGTAGATACGCAGTATTTT CASSLVGARVDTQYF
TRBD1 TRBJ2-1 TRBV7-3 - TGTGCCAGCAGCTTAACCAGGGACAGCTTATACAATGAGCAGTTCTTC CASSLTRDSLYNEQFF
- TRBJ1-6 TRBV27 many TGTGCCAGCAGTTTATTGGGGGCCCCCTATAATTCACCCCTCCACTTT CASSLLGAPYNSPLHF
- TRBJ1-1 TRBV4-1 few TGCGCCAGCAGCCAAGATTCCCGGATGGGCAGGAACACTGAAGCTTTCTTT CASSQDSRMGRNTEAFF
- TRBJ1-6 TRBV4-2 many TGTGCCAGCAGCCAAGAAATCGGCTCCTATAATTCACCCCTCCACTTT CASSQEIGSYNSPLHF
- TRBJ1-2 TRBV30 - TGTGCCTGGAGTGTAGGGGGAGACTATGGCTACACCTTC CAWSVGGDYGYTF
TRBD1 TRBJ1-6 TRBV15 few TGTGCCACCAGCAGAGGGGGACAGGCTAATTCACCCCTCCACTTT CATSRGGQANSPLHF
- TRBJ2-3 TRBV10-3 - TGTGCCATCGGCCCGGGGGCCACAGATACGCAGTATTTT CAIGPGATDTQYF
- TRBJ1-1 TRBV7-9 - TGTGCCAGCAGGCTTTTAGACGGGAACACTGAAGCTTTCTTT CASRLLDGNTEAFF
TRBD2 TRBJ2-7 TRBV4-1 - TGCGCCAGCAGCCAACCCGGGGGAGGGCTTTACGAGCAGTACTTC CASSQPGGGLYEQYF
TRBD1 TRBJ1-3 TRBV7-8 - TGTGCCAGCAGCCTAGGACAGGGAATGAGCGGAAACACCATATATTTT CASSLGQGMSGNTIYF
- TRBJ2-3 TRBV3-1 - TGTGCCAGCAGCCAAGAGAGCCGGACGCAGTATTTT CASSQESRTQYF
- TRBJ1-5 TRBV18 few TGTGCCAGCTCACCGGGGGTAGGCAATCAGCCCCAGCATTTT CASSPGVGNQPQHF
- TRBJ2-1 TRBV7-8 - TGTGCCAGCAGCTTAATTAGACAGGAGCAGTTCTTC CASSLIRQEQFF
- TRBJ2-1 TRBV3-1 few TGTGCCAGCAGCCCCCGGCTAGTCGGTGAGCAGTTCTTC CASSPRLVGEQFF
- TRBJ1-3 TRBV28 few TGTGCCAGCAGTTTACCGGGTATCTCTGGAAACACCATATATTTT CASSLPGISGNTIYF
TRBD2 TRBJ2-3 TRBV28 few TGTGCCAGCAGTTCAAGACTAGCGGGAGACCCCACAGATACGCAGTATTTT CASSSRLAGDPTDTQYF
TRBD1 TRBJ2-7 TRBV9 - TGTGCCAGCAGCGTAGCGATAGGACAGGGGAACGAGCAGTACTTC CASSVAIGQGNEQYF
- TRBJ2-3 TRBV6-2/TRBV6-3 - TGTGCCAGCAGATCATCGGGACTCCTCACAGATACGCAGTATTTT CASRSSGLLTDTQYF
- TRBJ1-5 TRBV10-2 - TGCGCCAGCAGTGTACGTCAGCCTAATCAGCCCCAGCATTTT CASSVRQPNQPQHF
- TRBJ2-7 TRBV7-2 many TGTGCCAGCAGCTTAGTTGTCGAGGTTGGCCACGAGCAGTACTTC CASSLVVEVGHEQYF
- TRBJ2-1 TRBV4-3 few TGCGCCAGCAGCCAAGATTGGGTGGGGGGTAATGAGCAGTTCTTC CASSQDWVGGNEQFF
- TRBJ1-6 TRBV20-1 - TGCAGTGGCCGAACCGGCACCCTGGGATCACCCCTCCACTTT CSGRTGTLGSPLHF
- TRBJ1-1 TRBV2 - TGTGCCAGCAGGGACACAGGGCCGGGGACTGAAGCTTTCTTT CASRDTGPGTEAFF
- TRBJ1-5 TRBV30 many TGTGCCTGGACCCCGGAGGGTTACAATCAGCCCCAGCATTTT CAWTPEGYNQPQHF
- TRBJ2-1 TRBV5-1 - TGCGCCAGCAGCCCGACCGGGACTTTGGGCGATGAGCAGTTCTTC CASSPTGTLGDEQFF
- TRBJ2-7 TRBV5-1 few TGCGCCAGCAGCGAATCAGCTCACTCCTACGAGCAGTACTTC CASSESAHSYEQYF
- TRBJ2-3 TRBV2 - TGTGCCAGCAGTGTGGGGGAAGGCACAGATACGCAGTATTTT CASSVGEGTDTQYF
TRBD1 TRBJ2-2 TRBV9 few TGTGCCAGCACCGGGACAGACTACACCGGGGAGCTGTTTTTT CASTGTDYTGELFF
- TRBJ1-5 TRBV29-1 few TGCAGCGCCCAAGGGGGGATTGGTCAGCCCCAGCATTTT CSAQGGIGQPQHF
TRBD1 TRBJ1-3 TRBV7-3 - TGTGCCAAACCGCCGGGGGACAGATCTGGAAACACCATATATTTT CAKPPGDRSGNTIYF
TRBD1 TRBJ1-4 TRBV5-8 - TGTGCCAGCAGCCTTTGGACAGGGACGGGGGAAAAACTGTTTTTT CASSLWTGTGEKLFF
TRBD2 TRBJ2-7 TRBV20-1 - TGCAGTGCTAGTGGTGGGACTAGCGTCTACGAGCAGTACTTC CSASGGTSVYEQYF
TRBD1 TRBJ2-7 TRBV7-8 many TGTGCCAGCAGCTTAGCCCCCCTCCCCGGGACAGGGAGCTCCTACGAGCAGTACTTC CASSLAPLPGTGSSYEQYF
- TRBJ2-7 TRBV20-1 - TGCAGGCCGAAAACCGACCCTGCCGTTGGTGGCGAGCAGTACTTC CRPKTDPAVGGEQYF
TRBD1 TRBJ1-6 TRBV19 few TGTGCCACCTCCGGGACAGGGAATTCACCCCTCCACTTT CATSGTGNSPLHF
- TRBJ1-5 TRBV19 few TGTGCCAGTAAGCAGGGGATCGTGGGCAATCAGCCCCAGCATTTT CASKQGIVGNQPQHF
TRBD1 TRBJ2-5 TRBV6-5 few TGTGCCAGCAGTTACCTAGCGGACAGGGGGCCTTACGGGACCCAGTACTTC CASSYLADRGPYGTQYF
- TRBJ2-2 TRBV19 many TGTGCCAGTAGTCCCCGAGGGCGGGCGCCCGGGGAGCTGTTTTTT CASSPRGRAPGELFF
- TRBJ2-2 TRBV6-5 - TGTGCCAGCACGGGGCCGAACACCGGGGAGCTGTTTTTT CASTGPNTGELFF
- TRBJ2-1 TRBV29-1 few TGCAGCGTCCCACGTACCCCTTTCTCCTACAATGAGCAGTTCTTC CSVPRTPFSYNEQFF